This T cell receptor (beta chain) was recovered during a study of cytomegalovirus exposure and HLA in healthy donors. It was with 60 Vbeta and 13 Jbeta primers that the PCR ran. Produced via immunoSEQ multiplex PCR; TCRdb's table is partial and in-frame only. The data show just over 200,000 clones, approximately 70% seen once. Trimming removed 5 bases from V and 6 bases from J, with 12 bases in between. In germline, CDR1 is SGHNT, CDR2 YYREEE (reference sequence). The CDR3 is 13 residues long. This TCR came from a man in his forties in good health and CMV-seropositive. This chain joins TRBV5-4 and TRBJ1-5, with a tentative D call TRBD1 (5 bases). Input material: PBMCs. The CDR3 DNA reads TGTGCCAGCAGTCTCTCAGGGATTCAGCCCCAGCATTTT. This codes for CASSLSGIQPQHF.